This TCR beta chain is from a study of post-analysis software for immune sequencing data. On the study more broadly: Recorded subtypes: relapsing-remitting, secondary progressive, progressive-relapsing; some patients unannotated. Broader study findings: Four or five TRBV segments (TRBV5-6, TRBV5-1 and TRBV20-1 among them) occurred more frequently in patients than in controls. Significantly decreased normalized Chao1 diversity was recorded for multiple sclerosis patients relative to controls. Samples from one preparation batch, clustered by F measure, grouped strongly together.

Presence of unique molecular identifiers characterized the TCR beta cDNA libraries. Input populations of about 0.95 to 11 million T cells gave rise to around 480,000 cDNA molecules. TCRdb passed the PCR reads through MiXCR, listing each CDR3 protein once. The repertoire holds 650,000 to 850,000 distinct CDR3 sequences, with about 43% as singletons. Germline V CDR1 and CDR2: DFQATT, SNEGSKA (reference sequence). The CDR3 length is 17 residues. This clonotype was seen a handful of times. Its cognate antigen is unknown. The V gene is TRBV20-1, the J gene TRBJ2-4; 11 nucleotides align to TRBD2. The J call may be wrong; the DNA end is better matched by TRBJ2-7. This TCR came from a girl between 10 and 17 years old with multiple sclerosis. Sequences were obtained from blood. The DNA of the CDR3 is TGCAGTGCTTCTACTGTACAGGGACTAGCGGTACCCTACGAGCAGTACTTC. It codes for CSASTVQGLAVPYEQYF.